Presented here are 13 T cell receptor beta chains from one specimen sequenced in a study of T cell therapy after organ transplantation. These receptors are not linked to any known antigen. Noted time point: 4-8 weeks after completion of therapy. Clones were sequenced by immunoSEQ multiplex PCR, and TCRdb holds only the in-frame ones, with some missing. Of a few thousand clones detected, almost 70% appear once; the ten largest clones hold about 36%. The sample consisted of CD8+ T cells from blood, taken after autologous CMV-specific T cell therapy. These receptor sequences come from a human patient who had received a solid organ transplant and had CMV disease. The graft donor may account for some of the T cells.

This clone was found once. V is TRBV2 and J is TRBJ2-3, with D possibly being TRBD1 or TRBD2 (5 bases each). The V end was cut by 10 bases, the J end by 4 bases, with 24 bases between. The germline V gene encodes CDR1 SNHLY and CDR2 FYNNEI. CDR3 size: 16 residues. The CDR3 reads CANPSQGAMGADTQYF. The CDR3, as DNA: TGTGCCAACCCATCTCAGGGAGCCATGGGGGCAGATACGCAGTATTTT.

The CDR3 sequence is CASSQDLSPGGELFF. CDR3 DNA: TGCGCCAGCAGCCAAGATCTTAGCCCAGGGGGGGAGCTGTTTTTT. The chain combines TRBV4-3 with TRBJ2-2; perhaps TRBD1 as D (5 bases). The CDR3 loop spans 15 amino acids. V lost 0 bases, J lost 8 bases, and 13 bases lay in between. Germline V gene sequence: CDR1 LGHNA, CDR2 YSLEER.

The chain uses TRBV10-3 and TRBJ2-2; 11 bases fit TRBD2. In germline, CDR1 is ENHRY, CDR2 SYGVKD. CDR3 length: 17 amino acids. Losses at the gene ends were 4 bases for V and 4 bases for J; bases not matched to a gene: 8. As DNA, the CDR3 is TGTGCCATCAGTGGTACTAGCGGGAGATCGAGCACCGGGGAGCTGTTTTTT. This sequence encodes CAISGTSGRSSTGELFF.

This clone turned up a few times. This chain uses TRBV9 with TRBJ1-3; no firm D call. The CDR3 covers 16 residues. Germline CDR1 SGDLS, CDR2 YYNGEE. V gave up 4 bases and J gave up 0 bases, with 14 bases separating them. The CDR3 DNA reads as TGTGCCAGCAGCCCTAGTGAGGGTATCTCTGGAAACACCATATATTTT. This gives the protein CASSPSEGISGNTIYF.

This clone was seen a few times. This chain links TRBV6-6 with TRBJ1-5, with D unresolved. Germline V gives CDR1 MNHNY, CDR2 SVGAGI (reference sequence). V lost 0 bases and J lost 4, with 4 bases in between. The CDR3 extends over 13 amino acids. This chain's CDR3 is CASSYSNNQPQHF. The CDR3 DNA sequence: TGTGCCAGCAGTTACTCGAATAATCAGCCCCAGCATTTT.

This chain joins TRBV11-2 and TRBJ2-7; D perhaps matches TRBD1 (6 bases). V was shortened by 3 bases and J by 6 bases, with 18 bases between the two germline ends. CDR1 is SGHAT, CDR2 FQNNGV, per germline. CDR3 length equals 15 residues. Written as DNA, the CDR3 is TGTGCCAGCAGCTTCATCAGGCACAGGGTAGGCGAGCAGTACTTC. The encoded protein is CASSFIRHRVGEQYF.

The chain has TRBV7-9 and TRBJ2-2; D gene uncertain. Germline assignment: CDR1 SEHNR and CDR2 FQNEAQ (reference sequence). This CDR3 spans 19 amino acids. The V end was cut by 5 bases, the J end by 3 bases, with 25 bases between. This chain's CDR3 is CASSPPARVLGRDTGELFF. Written as DNA, the CDR3 is TGTGCCAGCAGCCCCCCAGCGAGAGTTTTAGGACGGGACACCGGGGAGCTGTTTTTT.

There are a few counts of this clone. The chain uses TRBV7-9 and TRBJ1-5; possible D gene TRBD1, 5 bases. The CDR3 is 15 amino acids. The V and J ends lost 5 bases and 1 base respectively, with 12 bases between them. Per germline, CDR1 SEHNR and CDR2 FQNEAQ (reference sequence). This chain's CDR3 is CASSPQGDSNQPQHF. The CDR3, as DNA: TGTGCCAGCAGCCCCCAAGGGGACAGCAATCAGCCCCAGCATTTT.

The chain is built from TRBV27 and TRBJ1-4; 11 bases agree with TRBD1. The length of the CDR3 is 15 residues. Germline V CDR1 and CDR2: MNHEY, SMNVEV (reference sequence). The junction had 9 bases not matched to a gene; V was cut back by 5 bases and J by 10 bases. The chain's CDR3 is CASSPGAGTGGKLFF. The CDR3 DNA follows: TGTGCCAGCAGTCCAGGGGCCGGGACAGGGGGAAAACTGTTTTTT.

The V and J genes are TRBV9 and TRBJ1-4; a possible D gene is TRBD1 (6 bases). Germline CDR1 reads SGDLS; CDR2 reads YYNGEE. This CDR3 has 17 amino acids. With 4 bases removed from V and 0 bases from J, the gap between germline ends came to 16 bases. The chain's CDR3 is CASSYSTGLTTNEKLFF. The DNA of the CDR3 is TGTGCCAGCAGCTACTCGACAGGATTGACAACTAATGAAAAACTGTTTTTT.

The CDR3 region has the DNA TGTGCCAGCAGTTACAGGACAGGTCACGGCTACACCTTC. Translated: CASSYRTGHGYTF. This chain uses TRBV6-5 with TRBJ1-2; 7 bases fit TRBD1. Trimming at V came to 2 bases and at J to 8 bases, leaving 5 bases not matched to a gene. The CDR3 is 13 amino acids. Per germline, CDR1 MNHEY and CDR2 SVGAGI.

The table lists this clone with a count of one. The CDR3 sequence is CASSDSQFSSSLHF. Written as DNA, the CDR3 is TGTGCCAGCAGTGACAGCCAGTTTAGTAGTTCCCTCCACTTT. This rearrangement joins TRBV6-1 to TRBJ1-6; D not resolved. CDR1 is MNHNS and CDR2 is SASEGT in the germline V gene. Trimming removed 3 bases from V and 14 bases from J, with 17 bases in between. CDR3 length equals 14 residues.

This rearrangement joins TRBV11-2 to TRBJ2-2, with 9 bases that match TRBD1. Germline CDR1 and CDR2: SGHAT and FQNNGV. The junction had 0 bases not matched to a gene; V was cut back by 3 bases and J by 4 bases. The CDR3 has 14 residues. This CDR3 reads CASSLGQGTGELFF. As DNA, the CDR3 is TGTGCCAGCAGCTTGGGACAGGGCACCGGGGAGCTGTTTTTT.